The clone carrying this TCR beta chain was counted between two and nine times. The antigen is undetermined. Cultured CD4+ T cell DNA was sequenced using the Oncomine TCR Beta short-read assay. One entry per CDR3 protein results from TCRdb running MiXCR on the PCR reads. This sample has 15,000 to 20,000 distinct CDR3 sequences, with 45% to 60% found just once. The data were obtained in a study of vaccination and CD4 T cells after COVID-19. The treatment: approximately 9-day PBMC culture with coronavirus spike peptide pools or control peptides (ViraFEST assay). The V gene lost 2 bases and the J gene lost 3 bases, with 5 bases spanning the gap. The V gene's germline CDR1 is LNHNV and CDR2 YYDKDF (reference sequence). The CDR3 has 13 residues.

This TCR derives from a human donor who had recovered from COVID-19. The chain carries TRBV15 and TRBJ1-5; D unclear. This sample comprised CD4+ T cells from blood, cultured in vitro, obtained after SARS-CoV-2 vaccination. CDR3 in amino acids: CATSRKINQPQHF. The CDR3 DNA reads TGTGCCACCAGCAGAAAAATCAATCAGCCCCAGCATTTT.